These 27 T cell receptor beta chains were sequenced from one sample in a study of OX40 agonist ivuxolimab in advanced cancers. Here immunoSEQ multiplex PCR was the method, and the copy in TCRdb shows in-frame clones only, minus some. This table holds fewer than 100,000 clones, approximately 90% found once. The sample was CD4+ or CD8+ T cells sorted from blood, taken in a trial of the OX40 agonist ivuxolimab. The receptors were sampled from an adult with an advanced solid tumor such as melanoma, head and neck, liver or kidney cancer.

The genes are TRBV4-2 and TRBJ2-7; 9 bases fit TRBD2. Germline V gene sequence: CDR1 LGHNA, CDR2 YNFKEQ. V was clipped by 1 base and J by 2 bases; unmatched bases: 6. There are 16 residues in the CDR3. The CDR3 DNA sequence: TGTGCCAGCAGCCAAGGGGTGTTAGCGGGGGCCTACGAGCAGTACTTC. The encoded protein is CASSQGVLAGAYEQYF.

The chain is built from TRBV5-1 and TRBJ2-5; 7 nucleotides agree with TRBD2. With 3 bases clipped from V and 2 bases from J, the junction kept 10 bases outside the gene matches. The CDR3 runs to 16 residues. Germline CDR1 SGHRS, CDR2 YFSETQ. CDR3 in amino acids: CASSWGTGGAQETQYF. In DNA, the CDR3 is TGCGCCAGCAGCTGGGGAACGGGGGGAGCTCAAGAGACCCAGTACTTC.

V is TRBV6-1 and J is TRBJ2-1; TRBD2 agrees at 10 bases. The V gene's germline CDR1 is MNHNS and CDR2 SASEGT. The V gene end was trimmed by 7 bases and the J gene end by 8 bases; junction bases not matched to a gene: 11. CDR3 length: 15 residues. Here the CDR3 reads CASKGLAGGIHEQFF. CDR3 sequence (DNA): TGTGCCAGCAAAGGATTAGCGGGAGGAATCCATGAGCAGTTCTTC.

The rearrangement links TRBV25-1 to TRBJ1-5; no clear D. V shed 4 bases and J shed 2 bases, with 6 bases lying between them. The CDR3 extends over 13 amino acids. CDR1 and CDR2 (germline): MGHDK, SYGVNS. The CDR3 here is CASSGTGNQPQHF. The CDR3 DNA reads as TGTGCCAGCAGTGGGACGGGCAATCAGCCCCAGCATTTT.

This rearrangement joins TRBV21-1 to TRBJ2-5; TRBD1, the table's D call, lacks a check against the DNA. TRBV21-1 is a documented pseudogene. The CDR3 is made up of 14 amino acids. The CDR3 DNA sequence: TGTGCCAGCAGCCTACAGGGGGCACAAGAGACCCAGTACTTC. Translating it yields CASSLQGAQETQYF.

The CDR3 loop is CASSTYSGANVLTF. The CDR3 nucleotides are TGTGCCAGCAGTACCTACTCTGGGGCCAACGTCCTGACTTTC. The chain couples TRBV27 to TRBJ2-6; unclear D gene. The germline CDR1 and CDR2 sequences are MNHEY and SMNVEV (reference sequence). Trimming left V 5 bases short and J 0 bases short, with 5 bases between. This CDR3 has 14 residues.

This clone appeared once. The rearrangement links TRBV7-8 to TRBJ2-3; 9 bases agree with TRBD2. Germline CDR1 SGHVS, CDR2 FQNEAQ. Trimming removed 5 bases from V and 5 bases from J; junction bases left unmatched: 11. The length of the CDR3 is 16 residues. The DNA for the CDR3 is TGTGCCAGCAGCCTAAGGAGGACTAGCGAGGGAGATACGCAGTATTTT. Translation: CASSLRRTSEGDTQYF.

The chain is built from TRBV28 and TRBJ2-5; D might be TRBD2 (6 bases). This CDR3 is built from 17 residues. Germline-derived CDR1 and CDR2 are MDHEN and SYDVKM. With 2 bases removed from V and 4 bases from J, the gap between germline ends came to 20 bases. CDR3 DNA sequence: TGTGCCAGCAGTTTAAATCGCCGGGAGAGTCCGGGAGAGACCCAGTACTTC. Translation: CASSLNRRESPGETQYF.

The chain couples TRBV27 to TRBJ2-7; D not resolved. Germline-derived CDR1 and CDR2 are MNHEY and SMNVEV (reference sequence). The V and J ends lost 6 bases and 3 bases respectively, with 6 bases between them. The CDR3 sequence is 11 residues long. The CDR3, as DNA: TGTGCCAGCAGCTCCGGCTACGAGCAGTACTTC. Amino acids: CASSSGYEQYF.

The chain links TRBV6-1 to TRBJ1-6; D unclear. The CDR3 is 15 residues long. V gave up 1 base and J gave up 5 bases, with 9 bases separating them. Germline V gene lookup returns CDR1 MNHNS and CDR2 SASEGT. The CDR3 is CASSEVQANNSPLHF. As DNA, the CDR3 is TGTGCCAGCAGTGAAGTTCAAGCTAATAATTCACCCCTCCACTTT.

This clone was observed a handful of times. The V and J genes are TRBV28 and TRBJ1-2, with D unclear. V lost 6 bases to trimming and J lost 6 bases, with 17 bases between them. The CDR3 is 14 residues long. Germline V gene data show CDR1 as MDHEN and CDR2 as SYDVKM. This CDR3 is CASRALARGNGYTF. In DNA, the CDR3 is TGTGCCAGCAGGGCGTTGGCCCGGGGTAATGGCTACACCTTC.

V gene TRBV9 combines with J gene TRBJ2-5, with 13 bases matching TRBD2. Per germline, CDR1 SGDLS and CDR2 YYNGEE. The CDR3 runs to 17 residues. V gave up 0 bases and J gave up 5 bases; unmatched junction bases: 7. This chain's CDR3 is CASSVVTSGRSLETQYF. The CDR3 coding sequence is TGTGCCAGCAGCGTAGTGACTAGCGGGAGGAGTCTGGAGACCCAGTACTTC.

The chain is built from TRBV7-2 and TRBJ2-6; D is uncertain. Per the germline V gene, CDR1 is SGHTA and CDR2 is FQGNSA. With 3 bases removed from V and 7 bases from J, the gap between germline ends came to 7 bases. This CDR3 is built from 13 residues. This chain's CDR3 is CASSFHGANVLTF. As DNA, the CDR3 is TGTGCCAGCAGCTTCCATGGCGCCAACGTCCTGACTTTC.

This rearrangement joins TRBV4-2 to TRBJ2-5, with TRBD1 as a possible D gene (5 bases). The J call may be faulty, since TRBJ2-7 better matches the DNA end. In germline, CDR1 is LGHNA, CDR2 YNFKEQ. The CDR3 loop spans 17 amino acids. This CDR3 reads CASSQELHRTIPYEQYF. CDR3 coding DNA: TGTGCCAGCAGCCAAGAATTACACAGGACCATTCCCTACGAGCAGTACTTC.

This clone was seen a single time. The genes are TRBV4-3 and TRBJ2-7, with D tentatively TRBD1 (5 bases). This CDR3 region has 16 residues. Germline V lookup: CDR1 LGHNA, CDR2 YSLEER. Trimming cost V 3 bases and J 3 bases, with 18 bases left between them. DNA for the CDR3: TGCGCCAGCAGCCAGGCCCTGGCGCAGGGTCTCTACGAGCAGTACTTC. Translated, it gives CASSQALAQGLYEQYF.

The V call is TRBV28, the J call TRBJ2-7, with TRBD2 matching 11 bases. Germline-derived CDR1 and CDR2 are MDHEN and SYDVKM. Unmatched junction bases numbered 5, after V lost 6 bases and J lost 4 bases. CDR3 length: 14 residues. The CDR3 nucleotides read TGTGCCAGCAGCTCTCTAGCGGGAGGTTACGAGCAGTACTTC. Residues: CASSSLAGGYEQYF.

This sequence joins TRBV28 and TRBJ2-1; D might be TRBD2 (6 bases). Per the germline V gene, CDR1 is MDHEN and CDR2 is SYDVKM. Trimming pared 7 bases from V and 6 bases from J, leaving 10 bases between. This CDR3 contains 12 residues. The CDR3 protein is CASKDYLNEQFF. The CDR3 DNA reads as TGTGCCAGCAAGGACTACCTCAATGAGCAGTTCTTC.

The V call is TRBV28, the J call TRBJ2-2; D possibly corresponds to TRBD2 (6 bases). V was clipped by 4 bases and J by 1 base, with 13 bases between them. The CDR3 spans 16 residues. From germline, CDR1 is MDHEN and CDR2 SYDVKM. The chain's CDR3 is CASSSPGGLNTGELFF. The CDR3, as DNA: TGTGCCAGCAGTTCCCCCGGAGGGTTGAACACCGGGGAGCTGTTTTTT.

This clone was seen just once. The rearrangement links TRBV28 to TRBJ2-7, with D unclear. From germline, CDR1 is MDHEN and CDR2 SYDVKM. The CDR3 has 13 amino acids. V lost 3 bases, J lost 0 bases, and 6 bases lay in between. DNA of the CDR3: TGTGCCAGCAGTTTTCTCAGCTCCTACGAGCAGTACTTC. The encoded protein is CASSFLSSYEQYF. The complete variable domain, with remaining parts taken from reference TRBV28 and TRBJ2-7, reads DVKVTQSSRYLVKRTGEKVFLECVQDMDHENMFWYRQDPGLGLRLIYFSYDVKMKEKGDIPEGYSVSREKKERFSLILESASTNQTSMYLCASSFLSSYEQYFGPGTRLTVT.

The chain links TRBV7-3 to TRBJ2-5; D might be TRBD2 (5 bases). Trimming took 1 base from V and 9 from J, leaving 12 bases between them. The CDR3 has 13 residues. Germline V gene data show CDR1 as SGHTA and CDR2 as FQGTGA. The CDR3 sequence is CASSLSYGDSQYF. In DNA, the CDR3 is TGTGCCAGCAGCTTAAGTTACGGGGATTCCCAGTACTTC.

This clone came up a few times. This chain uses TRBV7-9 with TRBJ2-5; 8 bases match TRBD1. The CDR3 extends over 14 amino acids. Germline CDR1 reads SEHNR; CDR2 reads FQNEAQ (reference sequence). After removal of 6 bases from V and 4 bases from J, the junction contained 7 bases not matched to a gene. The CDR3 sequence is CASRPDRARETQYF. The CDR3 DNA reads TGTGCCAGCAGACCGGACAGGGCCAGAGAGACCCAGTACTTC.

The CDR3 is CASSVDGRETQYF. CDR3 DNA sequence: TGTGCCAGCAGCGTGGATGGACGGGAGACCCAGTACTTC. The V gene is TRBV9, the J gene TRBJ2-5; no clear D. Germline V gene sequence: CDR1 SGDLS, CDR2 YYNGEE. V was clipped by 2 bases and J by 5 bases, with 10 bases between them. CDR3 size: 13 residues.

CDR3 sequence reads: CASSLDYLAGWGEQYF. The CDR3 nucleotides are TGTGCCAGCAGCTTAGATTATCTAGCGGGATGGGGCGAGCAGTACTTC. This sequence joins TRBV11-2 and TRBJ2-7; 9 bases match TRBD2. CDR1 is SGHAT, CDR2 FQNNGV, per germline. Trimming cost V 0 bases and J 6 bases; bases outside gene matches: 9. There are 16 residues in the CDR3.

The chain uses TRBV27 and TRBJ2-5; D is undetermined. This CDR3 spans 15 amino acids. In germline, CDR1 is MNHEY, CDR2 SMNVEV (reference sequence). The V gene lost 6 bases and the J gene lost 3 bases, with 17 bases spanning the gap. Written as DNA, the CDR3 is TGTGCCAGCAGCGCTTCGGCCCTAACTAAAGAGACCCAGTACTTC. Translating it yields CASSASALTKETQYF.

V usage is TRBV7-2 and J usage is TRBJ2-1; TRBD2 aligns across 9 bases. CDR3 size: 13 residues. V was clipped by 4 bases and J by 16 bases; unmatched bases: 11. Germline V CDR1 and CDR2: SGHTA, FQGNSA. CDR3 DNA sequence: TGTGCCAGCAGCTCCGGCCGGCTAGCGGGACGATTCTTC. It translates to CASSSGRLAGRFF.

The chain carries TRBV19 and TRBJ2-1; 15 nucleotides agree with TRBD2. The CDR3 is 15 residues long. After removal of 3 bases from V and 7 bases from J, the junction contained 1 base not matched to a gene. CDR1 and CDR2 (germline): LNHDA, SQIVND (reference sequence). The CDR3 coding sequence is TGTGCCAGTAGTATTGGGACTAGCGGGAGGAATGAGCAGTTCTTC. Its translation is CASSIGTSGRNEQFF.

This chain links TRBV7-9 with TRBJ1-4, with TRBD1 identical over 8 bases. The CDR3 is made up of 16 amino acids. The ends lost 4 bases at V and 5 bases at J; junction bases unmatched: 9. Germline CDR1 reads SEHNR; CDR2 reads FQNEAQ (reference sequence). The CDR3 DNA sequence: TGTGCCAGCAGCTCCCAAACAGGGGGGGGGAATGAAAAACTGTTTTTT. As protein: CASSSQTGGGNEKLFF.